The clone carrying this T cell receptor beta chain was counted at least ten times. Antigen unknown. At one boundary the junction diverges from the germline segment, which might be a read error. The data originate from a study of T-cell reconstitution after alpha-beta-depleted transplantation in children. Findings and caveats of the study: After one year, T-cell counts and TCRbeta diversity mostly came from new T cells.

Germline CDR1 SGHTA, CDR2 FQGNSA. The CDR3 is 13 residues long. Preparing the TCRbeta library involved the use of unique molecular identifiers. TCRdb analysed the PCR reads with MiXCR anew, one entry per CDR3 protein. The repertoire includes around 180,000 distinct CDR3 sequences, around 10% of them detected once, and roughly an eighth sits in the top ten. Source: PBMCs, taken before TCRalphabeta/CD19-depleted stem cell transplant. The J gene is TRBJ2-7, the V gene TRBV7-2; D not certain. This receptor was obtained from a boy younger than 10 with acute myeloid leukemia, due to receive a stem cell transplant. As DNA, the CDR3 is TGTGCCAGCAGCTTAGAACGTAAAACGGAAGCGCACTTC. Protein product: CASSLERKTEAHF.